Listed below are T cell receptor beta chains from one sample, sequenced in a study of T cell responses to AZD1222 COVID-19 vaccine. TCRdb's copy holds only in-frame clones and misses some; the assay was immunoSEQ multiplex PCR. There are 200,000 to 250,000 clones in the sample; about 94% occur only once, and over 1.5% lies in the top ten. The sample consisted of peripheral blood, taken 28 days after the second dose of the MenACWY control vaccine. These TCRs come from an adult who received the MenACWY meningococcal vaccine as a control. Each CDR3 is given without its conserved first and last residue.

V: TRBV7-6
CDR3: ASSLGTPAGNTIY

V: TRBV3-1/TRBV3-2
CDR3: ASSQRGQSSYEQY

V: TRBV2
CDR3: ASSPRDSSYNEQF

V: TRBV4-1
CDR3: ASGLDRDGNTIY

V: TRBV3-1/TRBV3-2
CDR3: ASSLKLGLLIHLHYEQY

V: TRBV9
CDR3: ASSTGVTGELF

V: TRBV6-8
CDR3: ASKYGGSGMNTEAF

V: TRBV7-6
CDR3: ASSGGERDTEAF

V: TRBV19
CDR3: ASSLIPGQGNEQY

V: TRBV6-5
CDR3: ASGLLGADNEQF

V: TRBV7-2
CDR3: ASSLGYGELF

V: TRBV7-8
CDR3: ASSQGLFNEQF

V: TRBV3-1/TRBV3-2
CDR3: ASSQGRNSYEQY

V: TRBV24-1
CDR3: ATSDLGRDNTGELF

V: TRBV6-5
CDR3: ASTSGTAPYEQY

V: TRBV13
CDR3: ASSLNRDGGYSPLH

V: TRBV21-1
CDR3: ASKDTGLAIGCHNEQF

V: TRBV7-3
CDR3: ASGSTGTDEQF

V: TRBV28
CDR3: ASSTGTGGGYT

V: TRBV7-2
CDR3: ASSLAGGNSPLH

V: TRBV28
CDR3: ASREGATNEKLF

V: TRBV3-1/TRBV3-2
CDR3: ASSQAGATGELF

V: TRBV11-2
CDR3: ASSLIVHSYEQY

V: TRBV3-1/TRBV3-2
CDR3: ASSQEGGPDTQY

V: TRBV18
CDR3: ASSQSSDSNQPQH

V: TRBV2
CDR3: ASISPTADTQY

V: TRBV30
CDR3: AWGTGNNEQF

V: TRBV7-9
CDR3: ASSGGGSNQPQH

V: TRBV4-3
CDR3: ASSQEAGADQPQH

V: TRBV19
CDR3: ASRPGTLNTGELF

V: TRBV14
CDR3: ASSQNFDNEQF

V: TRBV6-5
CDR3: ASTGFGNTIY

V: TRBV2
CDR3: ASGWQQY

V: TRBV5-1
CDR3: ASSPRGTGRNEQF

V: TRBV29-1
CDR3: SVAAAGVPWEQY

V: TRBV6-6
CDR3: ASSYKTGRGYTEAF

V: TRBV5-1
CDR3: ASSLARASGRAGETQY

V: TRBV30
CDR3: AWSLQPSNTEAF

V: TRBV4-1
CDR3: ASSPLAELQETQY

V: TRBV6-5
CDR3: ASSHGTSNYGYT

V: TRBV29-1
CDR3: SVGLGHSGNTIY

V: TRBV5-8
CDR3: ASSPRPGGGGTEAF

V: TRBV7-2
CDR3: ASSLGLAGEGYEQY

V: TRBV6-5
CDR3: ASSYSTPGIVTEAF

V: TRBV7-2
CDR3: ASSKSLYEQY

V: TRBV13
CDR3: ASSFQGIGQPQH

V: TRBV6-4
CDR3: ASSLRDNNEQF

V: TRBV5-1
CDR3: ASSNNRDGSYEQY

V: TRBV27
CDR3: ASSSLSEAF

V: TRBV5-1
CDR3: ASSQGQGRETQY

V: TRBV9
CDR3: ASSVGQNTGELF

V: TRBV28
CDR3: ASSFSTARDRISGANVLT

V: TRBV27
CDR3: ASFGTGNTEAF

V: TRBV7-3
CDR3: ASSSSGSHSETQY

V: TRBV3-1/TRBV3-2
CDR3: ASSQQQGALRYEQY

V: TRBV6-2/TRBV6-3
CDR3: ASSPGQGADTQY

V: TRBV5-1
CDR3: ASSLTEGSYNEQF

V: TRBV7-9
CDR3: ASSAGGPGTDTGELF